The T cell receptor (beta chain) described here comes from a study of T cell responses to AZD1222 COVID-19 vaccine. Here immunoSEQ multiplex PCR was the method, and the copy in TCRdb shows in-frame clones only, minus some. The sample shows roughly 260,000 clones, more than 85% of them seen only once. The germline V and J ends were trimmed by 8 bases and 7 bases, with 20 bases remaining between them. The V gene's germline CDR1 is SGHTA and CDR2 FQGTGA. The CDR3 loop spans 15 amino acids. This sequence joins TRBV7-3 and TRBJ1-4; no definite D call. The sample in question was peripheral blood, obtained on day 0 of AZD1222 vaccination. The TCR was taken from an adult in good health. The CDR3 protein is CASCGSSAPPEKLFF. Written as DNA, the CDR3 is TGTGCCAGCTGCGGGAGTAGCGCTCCCCCTGAAAAACTGTTTTTT.